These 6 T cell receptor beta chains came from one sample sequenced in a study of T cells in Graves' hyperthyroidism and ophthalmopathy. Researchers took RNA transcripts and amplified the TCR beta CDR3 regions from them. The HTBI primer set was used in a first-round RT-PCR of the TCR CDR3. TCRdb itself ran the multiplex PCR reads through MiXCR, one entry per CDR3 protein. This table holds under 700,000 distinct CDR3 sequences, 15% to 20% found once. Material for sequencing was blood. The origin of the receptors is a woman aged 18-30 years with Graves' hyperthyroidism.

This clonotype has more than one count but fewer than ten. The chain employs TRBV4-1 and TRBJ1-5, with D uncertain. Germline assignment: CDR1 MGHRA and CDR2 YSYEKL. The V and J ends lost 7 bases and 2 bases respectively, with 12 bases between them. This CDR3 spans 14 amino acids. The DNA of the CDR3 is TGCGCCAGCACCGCCGGGATGGGCAATCAGCCCCAGCATTTT. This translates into CASTAGMGNQPQHF.

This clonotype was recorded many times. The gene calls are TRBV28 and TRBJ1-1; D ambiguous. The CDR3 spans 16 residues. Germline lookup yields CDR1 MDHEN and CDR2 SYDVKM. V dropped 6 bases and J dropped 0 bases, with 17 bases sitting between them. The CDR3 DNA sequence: TGTGCCAGCAGGGCCAGCGGGCCGCCCCTGAACACTGAAGCTTTCTTT. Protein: CASRASGPPLNTEAFF.

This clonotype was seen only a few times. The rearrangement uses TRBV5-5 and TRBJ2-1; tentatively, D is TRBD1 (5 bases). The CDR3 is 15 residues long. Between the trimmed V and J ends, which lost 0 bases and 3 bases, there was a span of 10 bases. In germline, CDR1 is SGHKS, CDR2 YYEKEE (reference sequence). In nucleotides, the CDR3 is TGTGCCAGCAGCTTGGCAGGGCTCTTCTACAATGAGCAGTTCTTC. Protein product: CASSLAGLFYNEQFF.

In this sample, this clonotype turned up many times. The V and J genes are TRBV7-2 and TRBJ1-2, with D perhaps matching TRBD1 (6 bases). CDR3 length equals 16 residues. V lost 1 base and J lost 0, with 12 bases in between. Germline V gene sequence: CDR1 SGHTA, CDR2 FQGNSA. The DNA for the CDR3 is TGTGCCAGCAGCTTAGACCTCAGGGGTACTAACTATGGCTACACCTTC. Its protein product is CASSLDLRGTNYGYTF.

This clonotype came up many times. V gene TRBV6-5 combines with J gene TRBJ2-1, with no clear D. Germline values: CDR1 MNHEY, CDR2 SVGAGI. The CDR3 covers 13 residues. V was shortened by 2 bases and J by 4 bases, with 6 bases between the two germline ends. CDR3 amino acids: CASSYADYNEQFF. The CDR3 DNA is TGTGCCAGCAGTTACGCCGATTACAATGAGCAGTTCTTC.

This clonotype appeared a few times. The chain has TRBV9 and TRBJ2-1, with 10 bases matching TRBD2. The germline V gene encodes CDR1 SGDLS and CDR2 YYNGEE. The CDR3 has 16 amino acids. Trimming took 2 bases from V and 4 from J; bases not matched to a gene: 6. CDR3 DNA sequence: TGTGCCAGCAGCGTCCTCAGCGGGGGGGGTTACAATGAGCAGTTCTTC. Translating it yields CASSVLSGGGYNEQFF.